Each of the 31 T cell receptor beta chains below was sequenced from the same sample in a study of blood T cell repertoires in COVID-19. Method: immunoSEQ multiplex PCR; TCRdb's copy keeps in-frame clones and lacks some. Here the sample spans roughly 180,000 clones, around 80% being singletons. The source material was peripheral blood. These receptor sequences come from a woman in her thirties or forties with COVID-19, enrolled during active disease.

The chain joins TRBV19 to TRBJ2-7; D is perhaps TRBD1 (5 bases). Germline values: CDR1 LNHDA, CDR2 SQIVND (reference sequence). Trimming cost V 1 base and J 3 bases, with 10 bases left between them. The length of the CDR3 is 14 residues. CDR3 residues: CASSIGQTDYEQYF. CDR3 bases: TGTGCCAGTAGTATAGGACAGACGGACTACGAGCAGTACTTC.

J is TRBJ2-1 and V is TRBV4-1; tentatively, D is TRBD1 (6 bases). Germline CDR1 is MGHRA and CDR2 is YSYEKL. V lost 6 bases, J lost 0 bases, and 6 bases lay in between. This CDR3 region has 13 residues. The CDR3 bases are TGCGCCAGCAGGGACAGCTCCTACAATGAGCAGTTCTTC. Its protein product is CASRDSSYNEQFF.

The chain uses TRBV19 and TRBJ1-1; 9 positions match TRBD1. V trimming: 9 bases; J trimming: 0 bases; junction bases outside the gene matches: 8. The CDR3 length is 15 residues. The germline CDR1 and CDR2 sequences are LNHDA and SQIVND (reference sequence). The CDR3 protein is CASNRGLEVNTEAFF. The CDR3, as DNA: TGTGCCAGCAACAGGGGGCTGGAGGTGAACACTGAAGCTTTCTTT.

The rearrangement uses TRBV4-1 and TRBJ2-3; maybe TRBD2 (6 bases). The CDR3 has 18 amino acids. The V gene lost 5 bases and the J gene lost 1 base, with 22 bases spanning the gap. Germline lookup yields CDR1 MGHRA and CDR2 YSYEKL. Here the CDR3 DNA reads TGCGCCAGCAGCTCCCGGATATGGAGGGCCCAAGGCACAGATACGCAGTATTTT. As protein: CASSSRIWRAQGTDTQYF.

The rearrangement joins TRBV3-1 (or the pseudogene TRBV3-2) to TRBJ2-7; D may be TRBD1 (6 bases). V was trimmed by 4 bases and J by 6 bases, leaving 10 bases between them. There are 12 residues in the CDR3. Germline V gene sequence: CDR1 LGHDT, CDR2 YNNKEL (reference sequence). The CDR3 nucleotides are TGTGCCAGCAGCCTAGTGACAGGCGAGCAGTACTTC. The encoded protein is CASSLVTGEQYF.

This chain connects TRBV4-1 to TRBJ1-1; D is unresolved. The CDR3 runs 14 residues. Per the germline V gene, CDR1 is MGHRA and CDR2 is YSYEKL. V gave up 1 base and J gave up 3 bases, with 9 bases separating them. The CDR3 sequence: CASSQGPGDTEAFF. DNA for the CDR3: TGCGCCAGCAGCCAAGGTCCCGGGGACACTGAAGCTTTCTTT.

V gene TRBV19 combines with J gene TRBJ1-4, with 7 bases aligning to TRBD1. With 7 bases clipped from V and 14 bases from J, the junction kept 7 bases outside the gene matches. Germline loops: CDR1 LNHDA, CDR2 SQIVND (reference sequence). This CDR3 contains 11 residues. This CDR3 is CASILQGRLFF. CDR3 sequence (DNA): TGTGCCAGTATATTACAGGGGCGGCTGTTTTTT.

The rearrangement links TRBV9 to TRBJ1-2; 8 positions match TRBD1. CDR1 is SGDLS, CDR2 YYNGEE, per germline. V dropped 4 bases and J dropped 8; count of bases not matched to a gene: 13. The CDR3 covers 15 residues. The CDR3 sequence: CASSPTDRVIGGYTF. DNA of the CDR3: TGTGCCAGCAGCCCCACGGACAGGGTAATAGGCGGCTACACCTTC.

This chain's CDR3 is CASTVQGAGQPQHF. Written as DNA, the CDR3 is TGTGCCAGCACTGTACAGGGGGCAGGTCAGCCCCAGCATTTT. The rearrangement joins TRBV2 to TRBJ1-5; 9 bases are a match to TRBD1. The junction had 7 bases not matched to a gene; V was cut back by 7 bases and J by 6 bases. The V gene's germline CDR1 is SNHLY and CDR2 FYNNEI. The CDR3 is 14 residues long.

This clone showed up just a few times. The chain carries TRBV5-1 and TRBJ2-1; D remains unclear. The V and J ends lost 3 bases and 5 bases respectively, with 9 bases between them. The CDR3 loop spans 13 amino acids. Germline CDR1 is SGHRS and CDR2 is YFSETQ. In DNA, the CDR3 is TGCGCCAGCAGCTCAGCCCGGGACAATGAGCAGTTCTTC. Its protein is CASSSARDNEQFF.

The chain joins TRBV29-1 to TRBJ2-1, with 12 bases lining up with TRBD2. V lost 4 bases to trimming and J lost 9 bases; unmatched junction nucleotides: 7. Looked up from germline, CDR1 is SQVTM and CDR2 is ANQGSEA. The CDR3 is made up of 14 amino acids. As DNA, the CDR3 is TGCAGCGTTGTTGCTAGCGGGAGGGCCAGTGAGCAGTTCTTC. It is translated as CSVVASGRASEQFF.

This sequence joins TRBV19 and TRBJ2-7, with TRBD1 matching over 7 bases. The CDR3 loop spans 13 amino acids. V shed 10 bases, J shed 5 bases, and the junction held 11 bases outside the gene matches. Germline V CDR1 and CDR2: LNHDA, SQIVND (reference sequence). The CDR3 DNA follows: TGTGCCACCAGGGACAGAGGGACCGACGAGCAGTACTTC. Translated, it gives CATRDRGTDEQYF.

The V and J genes are TRBV27 and TRBJ2-2; 7 bases map to TRBD1. Germline trimming cut 6 bases from V and 6 bases from J; bases unmatched to any gene: 4. Germline loops: CDR1 MNHEY, CDR2 SMNVEV (reference sequence). The CDR3 covers 13 residues. The CDR3 spells CASRRQGAGELFF. The CDR3 DNA is TGTGCCAGCAGAAGACAGGGAGCCGGGGAGCTGTTTTTT.

The chain is built from TRBV19 and TRBJ2-2; TRBD2 agrees at 7 bases. CDR1 and CDR2 (germline): LNHDA, SQIVND (reference sequence). The V and J ends lost 7 bases and 5 bases, in that order; junction bases with no gene match: 7. The CDR3 consists of 14 residues. In nucleotides, the CDR3 is TGTGCCAGTACTGGGACTACGAGGACCGGGGAGCTGTTTTTT. This sequence encodes CASTGTTRTGELFF.

The chain couples TRBV10-1 to TRBJ2-6, with D unresolved. The CDR3 covers 13 residues. The V gene's germline CDR1 is WNHNN and CDR2 SYGVQD (reference sequence). Trimming took off 9 bases at V and 0 bases at J, with 6 bases between the two ends. DNA for the CDR3: TGCGCCAGTGGAGCCTCTGGGGCCAACGTCCTGACTTTC. Its translation: CASGASGANVLTF.

This chain uses TRBV27 with TRBJ1-2; tentative D call: TRBD1 (5 bases). Deletions cut 5 bases from V and 10 bases from J, with 11 bases between. CDR1 is MNHEY, CDR2 SMNVEV, per germline (reference sequence). This CDR3 has 11 amino acids. The CDR3 coding sequence is TGTGCCAGCAGTCGCGGGGGTCTCTACACCTTC. Its protein is CASSRGGLYTF.

This CDR3 is CATSAPGLQETQYF. Here the CDR3 DNA reads TGTGCCACCAGTGCCCCGGGACTCCAAGAGACCCAGTACTTC. This chain uses TRBV24-1 with TRBJ2-5; D is possibly TRBD2 (6 bases). Per the germline V gene, CDR1 is KGHDR and CDR2 is SFDVKD. V was pared by 5 bases and J by 1 base, with 10 bases between. The CDR3 consists of 14 residues.

This chain connects TRBV6-5 to TRBJ2-7; no clear D gene. In germline, CDR1 is MNHEY, CDR2 SVGAGI. V lost 4 bases and J lost 2, with 6 bases in between. CDR3 size: 12 residues. DNA of the CDR3: TGTGCCAGCAGTTCCAGTACCTACGAGCAGTACTTC. Its protein product is CASSSSTYEQYF.

The chain couples TRBV2 to TRBJ1-5; 8 nucleotides align to TRBD1. The V segment lost 6 bases and the J segment 8 bases; nucleotides outside the gene matches: 9. The germline V gene has CDR1 SNHLY and CDR2 FYNNEI. The CDR3 contains 14 residues. CDR3 protein: CASSSRGRIEPQHF. The DNA for the CDR3 is TGTGCCAGCAGCAGCAGGGGGCGCATAGAGCCCCAGCATTTT.

CDR3 in DNA: TGTGCCAGCAGTTACCTAGCGGCTTTCTACAATCAGCCCCAGCATTTT. Protein sequence: CASSYLAAFYNQPQHF. J is TRBJ1-5 and V is TRBV6-2 or TRBV6-3, with D hard to call. The CDR3 covers 16 residues. Germline V gene lookup returns CDR1 MNHEY and CDR2 SVGEGT. V lost 2 bases and J 3 bases, leaving 14 bases between the germline ends.

The rearrangement links TRBV15 to TRBJ2-3; a weak D match, TRBD2 (5 bases). The CDR3 has 15 residues. Germline V gene lookup returns CDR1 LNHNV and CDR2 YYDKDF (reference sequence). Trimming took 5 bases from V and 2 from J, leaving 14 bases between them. The CDR3 nucleotides read TGTGCCACCAGCGGGGTAGCGCGGAACACAGATACGCAGTATTTT. It yields the protein CATSGVARNTDTQYF.

The chain is built from TRBV9 and TRBJ2-7; D remains unclear. Trimming cost V 0 bases and J 5 bases, with 9 bases left between them. There are 13 residues in the CDR3. Germline CDR1 and CDR2: SGDLS and YYNGEE. The CDR3, as DNA: TGTGCCAGCAGCGTAGACGGGTTCCACGAGCAGTACTTC. This gives the protein CASSVDGFHEQYF.

V and J are TRBV6-4 and TRBJ2-3; 13 bases map to TRBD2. Trimming cost V 3 bases and J 5 bases; bases outside gene matches: 2. The CDR3 is 15 residues long. Germline values: CDR1 MRHNA, CDR2 SNTAGT. The CDR3 is CASSEGTSGEDTQYF. In DNA, the CDR3 is TGTGCCAGCAGTGAAGGGACTAGCGGGGAAGATACGCAGTATTTT.

Only one count was recorded for this clone. The rearrangement links TRBV19 to TRBJ1-6, with D possibly being TRBD1 (6 bases). The CDR3 has 14 residues. Germline CDR1 and CDR2: LNHDA and SQIVND (reference sequence). Trimming cost V 7 bases and J 6 bases, with 13 bases left between them. CDR3 in amino acids: CASNRVRGNSPLHF. In nucleotides, the CDR3 is TGTGCCAGTAACAGGGTACGAGGTAATTCACCCCTCCACTTT.

The chain employs TRBV5-1 and TRBJ2-2; D gene ambiguous. Per the germline V gene, CDR1 is SGHRS and CDR2 is YFSETQ. The CDR3 sequence is 12 residues long. Trimming removed 5 bases from V and 6 bases from J, with 8 bases in between. Here the CDR3 DNA reads TGCGCCAGCAGGCAGTCCCCCGGGGAGCTGTTTTTT. As protein: CASRQSPGELFF.

The CDR3 sequence is CASSSGAFYEQYF. CDR3 nucleotide sequence: TGTGCCAGCAGTAGCGGGGCTTTCTACGAGCAGTACTTC. The chain employs TRBV6-5 and TRBJ2-7; 7 nucleotides agree with TRBD2. In germline, CDR1 is MNHEY, CDR2 SVGAGI. Trimming cost V 5 bases and J 3 bases; bases outside gene matches: 4. This CDR3 has 13 residues.

The chain couples TRBV28 to TRBJ2-7; a possible D gene is TRBD1 (6 bases). The CDR3 extends over 14 amino acids. The V end was cut by 8 bases, the J end by 0 bases, with 14 bases between. The germline gives CDR1 MDHEN, CDR2 SYDVKM. In DNA form, the CDR3 reads TGTGCCAGCCAAAATACAGGGAGCTCCTACGAGCAGTACTTC. Its protein is CASQNTGSSYEQYF.

The chain joins TRBV11-2 to TRBJ2-3; D is perhaps TRBD2 (7 bases). V lost 2 bases, J lost 1 base, and 13 bases lay in between. In germline, CDR1 is SGHAT, CDR2 FQNNGV. The CDR3 covers 16 residues. CDR3 bases: TGTGCCAGCAGCTTATCGCCCGGGGGGCGCACAGATACGCAGTATTTT. This translates into CASSLSPGGRTDTQYF.

This chain uses TRBV10-1 with TRBJ1-2; TRBD1 matches at 7 bases. Per germline, CDR1 WNHNN and CDR2 SYGVQD (reference sequence). The CDR3 totals 15 residues. V trimming: 8 bases; J trimming: 6 bases; junction bases outside the gene matches: 15. CDR3 sequence reads: CASCNLPPDRHGYTF. As DNA, the CDR3 is TGCGCCAGCTGTAATCTCCCTCCGGACAGGCATGGCTACACCTTC.

The V call is TRBV5-1, the J call TRBJ2-1, with TRBD1 matching 11 bases. The CDR3 is made up of 16 amino acids. Germline CDR1 reads SGHRS; CDR2 reads YFSETQ. Trimming cost V 0 bases and J 5 bases; bases outside gene matches: 4. The CDR3 is CASSLVGQGVNNEQFF. The CDR3 DNA reads TGCGCCAGCAGCTTGGTGGGACAGGGGGTAAACAATGAGCAGTTCTTC.

This CDR3 reads CASSKLERVGEQYF. CDR3 bases: TGTGCCAGTAGTAAGTTGGAGAGGGTCGGGGAGCAGTACTTC. The chain carries TRBV19 and TRBJ2-7; D perhaps matches TRBD2 (5 bases). The V gene's germline CDR1 is LNHDA and CDR2 SQIVND (reference sequence). The V end was cut by 4 bases, the J end by 7 bases, with 17 bases between. The CDR3 runs 14 residues.